This passage covers 7 T cell receptor beta chains from one sample sequenced in a study of spatial heterogeneity in lung cancer. Study-level findings and limits: Mutation tallies in tumors tracked expanded intratumoral alpha and beta TCR counts.

Time point meaning: sample taken at primary tumor resection. These receptors' targets are unknown. TCRdb reanalysed the 5' RACE reads using MiXCR and keeps one entry per CDR3 protein. In the table there are 15,000 or so distinct CDR3 sequences, about 5% of which are singletons. Sequenced material: lung tumor tissue, taken at surgery. Source of these receptors: a male donor with early-stage non-small cell lung cancer.

This clonotype was seen many times. The chain combines TRBV15 with TRBJ2-2; either TRBD1 or TRBD2 may fit D (5 bases each). The germline gives CDR1 LNHNV, CDR2 YYDKDF (reference sequence). V was shortened by 2 bases and J by 2 bases, with 15 bases between the two germline ends. The CDR3 runs to 17 residues. In DNA, the CDR3 is TGTGCCACCAGCAGAACCCCCGGGACGGGAAACACCGGGGAGCTGTTTTTT. This codes for CATSRTPGTGNTGELFF.

Many counts were recorded for this clonotype. The V gene is TRBV4-3, the J gene TRBJ2-3; D tentatively reads TRBD1 or TRBD2 (6 bases each). V lost 4 bases, J lost 6 bases, and 23 bases lay in between. Germline assignment: CDR1 LGHNA and CDR2 YSLEER. The CDR3 is 17 residues long. This chain's CDR3 is CASSLSFGGRVGDTQYF. CDR3 nucleotides: TGCGCCAGCAGCCTCTCCTTCGGGGGCCGAGTGGGCGATACGCAGTATTTT.

This clonotype has a count of ten or more. The gene calls are TRBV9 and TRBJ1-1; D remains unclear. This CDR3 is 13 amino acids long. Trimming took 1 base from V and 1 from J, leaving 5 bases between them. Germline V gene data show CDR1 as SGDLS and CDR2 as YYNGEE. The CDR3 coding sequence is TGTGCCAGCAGCGTAATGGCGAACACTGAAGCTTTCTTT. This encodes CASSVMANTEAFF.

This clonotype has a count of ten or more. The V call is TRBV5-1, the J call TRBJ1-5, with 9 bases lining up with TRBD1. Germline V lookup: CDR1 SGHRS, CDR2 YFSETQ. V lost 0 bases and J lost 7; bases outside the gene matches: 8. The CDR3 extends over 16 amino acids. The CDR3 coding sequence is TGCGCCAGCAGCTTGGACGGGACAGGGCCCCAACAGCCCCAGCATTTT. Amino acids: CASSLDGTGPQQPQHF.

This clonotype appeared many times. The chain uses TRBV11-3 and TRBJ1-1, with D maybe TRBD1 (6 bases). Per germline, CDR1 SGHNT and CDR2 YENEEA. The germline V and J ends were trimmed by 5 bases and 5 bases, with 18 bases remaining between them. CDR3 size: 15 residues. In DNA, the CDR3 is TGTGCCAGCAGCCTCCTTCCAGGGGCCCGAACTGAAGCTTTCTTT. Translation gives CASSLLPGARTEAFF. Together with reference TRBV11-3 and TRBJ1-1, the CDR3 gives the full variable domain: EAGVVQSPRYKIIEKKQPVAFWCNPISGHNTLYWYLQNLGQGPELLIRYENEEAVDDSQLPKDRFSAERLKGVDSTLKIQPAELGDSAVYLCASSLLPGARTEAFFGQGTRLTVV.

At least ten counts were recorded for this clonotype. The chain uses TRBV29-1 and TRBJ2-2; 8 bases agree with TRBD1. The V and J ends lost 7 bases and 4 bases, in that order; junction bases with no gene match: 8. Germline V gene sequence: CDR1 SQVTM, CDR2 ANQGSEA. This CDR3 comprises 14 residues. The CDR3: CSAWNRGSTGELFF. CDR3 coding DNA: TGCAGCGCCTGGAACAGGGGGAGCACCGGGGAGCTGTTTTTT.

The table lists this clonotype with many counts. The rearrangement uses TRBV6-5 and TRBJ1-5; TRBD1 matches 9 bases. Unmatched junction bases numbered 9, after V lost 6 bases and J lost 9 bases. This CDR3 comprises 14 residues. The germline CDR1 and CDR2 sequences are MNHEY and SVGAGI. CDR3 DNA sequence: TGTGCCAGCAGCGCCGGACAGGGGACGAGGCCCCAGCATTTT. Protein sequence: CASSAGQGTRPQHF.